This TCR beta chain was obtained from a study of T cells in localized non-small cell lung cancer. The CDR3 consists of 14 residues. The V end lost 5 bases, the J end lost 12 bases, and 20 bases lay between the germline ends. Germline CDR1 is SEHNR and CDR2 is FQNEAQ (reference sequence). The method was immunoSEQ multiplex PCR; TCRdb's version includes in-frame clones alone and lacks a portion of them. Found here are roughly 13,000 clones, approximately 90% of them singletons; the top ten hold roughly 2.7%. Remarks on this clone: Its specificity is unknown.

Study observations and caveats: Researchers found a median roughly 56 of the top 100 tumor clones in adjacent lung.

The chain recombines TRBV7-9 with TRBJ2-1, with D possibly being TRBD1 (6 bases). This clonotype originated in a man aged 40 to 75 with stage III lung adenocarcinoma. This sample comprised peripheral blood mononuclear cells, obtained before any cancer treatment. The CDR3 is CASSTHSQGVVQFF. CDR3 DNA sequence: TGTGCCAGCAGCACCCATTCACAGGGAGTGGTGCAGTTCTTC. The full variable domain, with the rest looked up from reference TRBV7-9 and TRBJ2-1, is DTGVSQNPRHKITKRGQNVTFRCDPISEHNRLYWYRQTLGQGPEFLTYFQNEAQLEKSRLLSDRFSAERPKGSFSTLEIQRTEQGDSAMYLCASSTHSQGVVQFFGPGTRLTVL.